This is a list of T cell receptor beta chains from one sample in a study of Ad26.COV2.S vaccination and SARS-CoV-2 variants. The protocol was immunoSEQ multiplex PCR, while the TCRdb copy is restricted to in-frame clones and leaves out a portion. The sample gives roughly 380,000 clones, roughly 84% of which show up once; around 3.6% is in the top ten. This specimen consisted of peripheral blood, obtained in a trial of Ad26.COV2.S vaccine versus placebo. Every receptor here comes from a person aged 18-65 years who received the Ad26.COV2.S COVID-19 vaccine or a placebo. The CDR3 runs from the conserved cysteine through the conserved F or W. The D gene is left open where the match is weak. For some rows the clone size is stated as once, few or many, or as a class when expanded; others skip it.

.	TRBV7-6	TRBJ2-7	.	CASSLMGTDEQYF	TGTGCCAGCAGCTTAATGGGTACGGACGAGCAGTACTTC
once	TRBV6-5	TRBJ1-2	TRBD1	CASCTWTGGAYGYTF	TGTGCCAGCTGTACCTGGACAGGGGGCGCTTATGGCTACACCTTC
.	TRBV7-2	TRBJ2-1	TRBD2	CASSPQPGLATVGEQFF	TGTGCCAGCAGCCCGCAACCGGGACTAGCGACTGTAGGTGAGCAGTTCTTC
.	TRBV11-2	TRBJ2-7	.	CASSKTLSRDEQYF	TGTGCCAGCAGCAAAACCCTCAGTCGAGACGAGCAGTACTTC
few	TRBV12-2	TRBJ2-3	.	CASRLPPGTSGVTSTDTQYF	TGTGCAAGTCGCCTCCCTCCCGGGACTAGCGGGGTTACTAGCACAGATACGCAGTATTTT
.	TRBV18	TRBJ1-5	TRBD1	CASSPMDRGGNQPQHF	TGTGCCAGCTCACCCATGGACAGGGGGGGCAATCAGCCCCAGCATTTT
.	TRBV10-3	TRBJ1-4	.	CAISDGGGNEKLFF	TGTGCCATCAGTGATGGGGGGGGTAATGAAAAACTGTTTTTT
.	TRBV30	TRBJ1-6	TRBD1	CAWSKGGTGGSYNSPLHF	TGTGCCTGGAGTAAAGGTGGGACAGGGGGCTCCTATAATTCACCCCTCCACTTT
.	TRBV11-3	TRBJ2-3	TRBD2	CASSFRGSGASTDTQYF	TGTGCCAGCAGCTTTAGGGGTAGCGGGGCGAGCACAGATACGCAGTATTTT
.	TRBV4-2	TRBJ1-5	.	CASSPPGAVQPQHF	TGTGCCAGCAGCCCCCCGGGGGCAGTCCAGCCCCAGCATTTT
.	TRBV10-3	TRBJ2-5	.	CAISQDRQETQYF	TGTGCCATCAGCCAAGACAGGCAAGAGACCCAGTACTTC
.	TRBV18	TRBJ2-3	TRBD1	CASSRGQPSTDTQYF	TGTGCCAGCTCCCGGGGACAGCCTAGCACAGATACGCAGTATTTT
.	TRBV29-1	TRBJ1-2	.	CSVELLKAGSSNYGYTF	TGCAGCGTTGAACTGTTAAAGGCTGGATCCTCCAACTATGGCTACACCTTC
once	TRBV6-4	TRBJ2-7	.	CASSRDISSYEQYF	TGTGCCAGCAGCCGGGACATCTCCTCCTACGAGCAGTACTTC
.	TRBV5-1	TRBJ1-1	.	CASSSTHNPNTEAFF	TGCGCCAGCAGCTCGACACATAATCCGAACACTGAAGCTTTCTTT
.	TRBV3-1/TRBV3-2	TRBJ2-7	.	CASRSSESYEQYF	TGTGCCAGCAGATCTAGCGAATCCTACGAGCAGTACTTC
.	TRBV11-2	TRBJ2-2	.	CASSLGAVNTGELFF	TGTGCCAGCAGCCTGGGGGCAGTTAACACCGGGGAGCTGTTTTTT
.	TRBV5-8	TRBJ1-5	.	CASSSAGSNQPQHF	TGTGCCAGCAGCTCCGCGGGCAGCAATCAGCCCCAGCATTTT
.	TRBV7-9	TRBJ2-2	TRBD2	CASSHTSGDRINTGELFF	TGTGCCAGCAGCCATACTAGCGGGGATCGAATAAACACCGGGGAGCTGTTTTTT
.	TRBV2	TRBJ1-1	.	CASSGSGMNTEAFF	TGTGCCAGCAGTGGGTCCGGGATGAACACTGAAGCTTTCTTT
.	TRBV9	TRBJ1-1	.	CASSVKRENTEAFF	TGTGCCAGCAGCGTAAAAAGGGAGAACACTGAAGCTTTCTTT
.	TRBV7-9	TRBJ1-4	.	CASSLVGGEDEKLFF	TGTGCCAGCAGCTTAGTTGGGGGGGAAGACGAAAAACTGTTTTTT
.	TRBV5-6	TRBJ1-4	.	CASSSDGPSGKLFF	TGTGCCAGCAGCTCTGACGGACCCTCGGGAAAACTGTTTTTT
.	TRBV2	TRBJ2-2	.	CASMPGVLNAGELFF	TGTGCCAGCATGCCGGGAGTTCTTAACGCCGGGGAGCTGTTTTTT
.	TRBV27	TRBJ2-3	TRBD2	CASTPLGLAGGTDTQYF	TGTGCCAGCACTCCTCTCGGACTAGCGGGGGGCACAGATACGCAGTATTTT
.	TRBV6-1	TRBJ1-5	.	CASSDEGRGGLDQPQHF	TGTGCCAGCAGTGATGAGGGTAGGGGTGGGTTGGATCAGCCCCAGCATTTT
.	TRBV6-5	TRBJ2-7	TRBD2	CASNLGGAGSYEQYF	TGTGCCAGCAACCTCGGGGGGGCGGGCTCCTACGAGCAGTACTTC
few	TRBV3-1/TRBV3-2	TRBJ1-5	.	CASSVGYSNQPQHF	TGTGCCAGCAGCGTCGGGTATAGCAATCAGCCCCAGCATTTT
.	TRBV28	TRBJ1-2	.	CASSFRGLGYTF	TGTGCCAGCAGTTTTCGCGGATTAGGCTACACCTTC
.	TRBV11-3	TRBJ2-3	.	CASSFRGGLRDTQYF	TGTGCCAGCAGCTTCCGCGGGGGCCTTCGGGATACGCAGTATTTT
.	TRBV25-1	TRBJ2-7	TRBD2	CASSSLAAYEQYF	TGTGCCAGCAGTTCCCTAGCGGCCTACGAGCAGTACTTC
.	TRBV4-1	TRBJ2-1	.	CASSLSQEYNEQFF	TGCGCCAGCAGCCTTTCACAGGAATACAATGAGCAGTTCTTC
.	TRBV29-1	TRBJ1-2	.	CSGRLRDYGYTF	TGCAGCGGCCGACTCCGGGACTATGGCTACACCTTC
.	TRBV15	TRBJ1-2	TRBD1	CATSREVGTVTNYGYTF	TGTGCCACCAGCAGAGAGGTGGGGACAGTTACTAACTATGGCTACACCTTC
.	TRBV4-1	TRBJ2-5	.	CASSQDRTGGQETQYF	TGCGCCAGCAGCCAAGATCGTACGGGCGGCCAAGAGACCCAGTACTTC
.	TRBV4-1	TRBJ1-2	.	CASSQLNSQTIMGYTF	TGCGCCAGCAGCCAACTAAACAGTCAGACGATAATGGGCTACACCTTC
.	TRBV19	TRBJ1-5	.	CASSIAGYDNQPQHF	TGTGCCAGTAGTATAGCTGGATATGACAATCAGCCCCAGCATTTT
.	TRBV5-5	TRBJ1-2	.	CASSLGLRGIYGYTF	TGTGCCAGCAGCTTGGGGCTTCGGGGGATCTATGGCTACACCTTC
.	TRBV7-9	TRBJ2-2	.	CASSFRTNTGELFF	TGTGCCAGCAGTTTTAGGACCAACACCGGGGAGCTGTTTTTT
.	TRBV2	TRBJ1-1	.	CASSGGSLMNTEAFF	TGTGCCAGCAGTGGTGGCAGCCTCATGAACACTGAAGCTTTCTTT
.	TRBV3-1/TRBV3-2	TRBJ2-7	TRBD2	CASSPYGGDVEQYF	TGTGCCAGCAGCCCGTACGGGGGGGATGTGGAGCAGTACTTC
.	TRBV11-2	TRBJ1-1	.	CASSLVTRDTEAFF	TGTGCCAGCAGCTTAGTTACACGGGACACTGAAGCTTTCTTT
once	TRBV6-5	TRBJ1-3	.	CALLVVERNTIYF	TGTGCATTACTGGTGGTTGAACGAAACACCATATATTTT
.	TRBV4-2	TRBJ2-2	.	CASSQDLAGRTGELFF	TGTGCCAGCAGCCAAGATCTGGCGGGGCGGACCGGGGAGCTGTTTTTT
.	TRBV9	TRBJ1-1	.	CASSPSPTEAFF	TGTGCCAGCAGCCCCAGTCCCACTGAAGCTTTCTTT